This T cell receptor beta chain stems from a study of T cell responses to AZD1222 COVID-19 vaccine. In regard to this clone: Antigen unknown.

TCRdb's copy holds only in-frame clones and misses some; the assay was immunoSEQ multiplex PCR. The data show some 200,000 clones, roughly 91% seen once. This CDR3 spans 16 amino acids. CDR1 and CDR2 (germline): LGHNT, FRNRAP. The V gene end was trimmed by 5 bases and the J gene end by 0 bases; junction bases not matched to a gene: 5. Overall study results and limits: Baseline seropositivity occurred in only a handful of AZD1222 recipients. Repertoires were sampled only after the peak T cell response. Close to half of all spike-specific TCRs reportedly target regions of the variants that are unmutated.

The chain is built from TRBV12-5 and TRBJ1-3, with 9 bases identical to TRBD1. Here the sequenced sample was peripheral blood, taken 28 days after the second AZD1222 dose. The receptor was isolated from an adult who received the AZD1222 COVID-19 vaccine. The CDR3 DNA reads as TGTGCTAGTGGTACCGGACAGGGGCTCTCTGGAAACACCATATATTTT. Amino acid sequence: CASGTGQGLSGNTIYF.